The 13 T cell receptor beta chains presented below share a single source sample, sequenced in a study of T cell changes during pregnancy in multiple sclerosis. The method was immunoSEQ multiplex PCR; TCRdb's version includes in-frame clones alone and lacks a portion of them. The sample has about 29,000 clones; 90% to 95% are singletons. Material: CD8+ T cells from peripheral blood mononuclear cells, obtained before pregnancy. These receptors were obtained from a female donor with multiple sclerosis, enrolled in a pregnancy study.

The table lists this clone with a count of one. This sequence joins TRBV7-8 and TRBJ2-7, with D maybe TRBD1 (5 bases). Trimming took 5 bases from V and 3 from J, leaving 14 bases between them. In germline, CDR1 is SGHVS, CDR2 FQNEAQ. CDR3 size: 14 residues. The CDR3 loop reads CASSRAQGFYEQYF. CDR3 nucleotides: TGTGCCAGCAGCCGCGCGCAGGGTTTCTACGAGCAGTACTTC. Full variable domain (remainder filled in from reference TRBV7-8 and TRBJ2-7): GAGVSQSPRYKVAKRGQDVALRCDPISGHVSLFWYQQALGQGPEFLTYFQNEAQLDKSGLPSDRFFAERPEGSVSTLKIQRTQQEDSAVYLCASSRAQGFYEQYFGPGTRLTVT.

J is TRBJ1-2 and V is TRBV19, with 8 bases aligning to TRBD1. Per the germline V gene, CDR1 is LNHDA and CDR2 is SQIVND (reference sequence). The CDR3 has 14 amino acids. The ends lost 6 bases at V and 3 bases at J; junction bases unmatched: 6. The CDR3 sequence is CASRSTGVDYGYTF. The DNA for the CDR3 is TGTGCCAGTAGGTCGACAGGGGTCGACTATGGCTACACCTTC.

CDR3 loop: CASSYGGRTGGFTNTGELFF. CDR3 nucleotides: TGTGCCAGCAGCTACGGTGGGAGGACAGGGGGCTTCACGAACACCGGGGAGCTGTTTTTT. This chain uses TRBV21-1 with TRBJ2-2; the table's D call of TRBD1 was not tested on the DNA. TRBV21-1 is termed a pseudogene. The CDR3 runs to 20 residues.

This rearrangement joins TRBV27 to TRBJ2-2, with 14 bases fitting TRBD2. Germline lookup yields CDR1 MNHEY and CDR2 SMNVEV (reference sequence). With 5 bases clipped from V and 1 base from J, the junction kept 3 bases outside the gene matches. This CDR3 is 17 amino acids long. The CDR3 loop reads CASSDGLAGGNTGELFF. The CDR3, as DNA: TGTGCCAGCAGTGATGGACTAGCGGGGGGGAACACCGGGGAGCTGTTTTTT.

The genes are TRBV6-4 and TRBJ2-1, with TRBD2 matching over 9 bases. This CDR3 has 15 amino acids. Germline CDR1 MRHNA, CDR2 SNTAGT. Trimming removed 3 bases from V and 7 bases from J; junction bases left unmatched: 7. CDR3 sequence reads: CASSESGLAVNEQFF. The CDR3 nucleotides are TGTGCCAGCAGTGAATCGGGACTAGCAGTGAATGAGCAGTTCTTC.

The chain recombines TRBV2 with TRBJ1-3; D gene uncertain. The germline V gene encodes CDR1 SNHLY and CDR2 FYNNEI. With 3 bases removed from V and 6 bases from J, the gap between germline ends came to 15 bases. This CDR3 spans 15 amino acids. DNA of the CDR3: TGTGCCAGCAGTGACCCGAGGGAAGGGCAAAACACCATATATTTT. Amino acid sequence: CASSDPREGQNTIYF.

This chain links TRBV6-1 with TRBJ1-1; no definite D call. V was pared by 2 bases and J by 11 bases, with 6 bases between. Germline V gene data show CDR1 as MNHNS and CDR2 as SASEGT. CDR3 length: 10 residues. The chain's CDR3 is CASSESQAFF. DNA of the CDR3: TGTGCCAGCAGTGAATCTCAGGCTTTCTTT.

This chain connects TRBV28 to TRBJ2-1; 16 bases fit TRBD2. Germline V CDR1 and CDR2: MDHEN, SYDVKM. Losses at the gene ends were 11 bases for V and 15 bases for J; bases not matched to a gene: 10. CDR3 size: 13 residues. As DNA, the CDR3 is TGTGCCGCAGCCGGGACTAGCGGGAGGGAGGGGTTCTTC. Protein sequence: CAAAGTSGREGFF.

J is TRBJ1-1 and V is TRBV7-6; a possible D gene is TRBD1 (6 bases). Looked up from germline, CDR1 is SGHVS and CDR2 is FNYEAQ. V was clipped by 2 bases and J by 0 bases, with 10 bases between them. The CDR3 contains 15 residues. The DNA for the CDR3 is TGTGCCAGCAGCTTAAGATACAGGGTGAACACTGAAGCTTTCTTT. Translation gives CASSLRYRVNTEAFF.

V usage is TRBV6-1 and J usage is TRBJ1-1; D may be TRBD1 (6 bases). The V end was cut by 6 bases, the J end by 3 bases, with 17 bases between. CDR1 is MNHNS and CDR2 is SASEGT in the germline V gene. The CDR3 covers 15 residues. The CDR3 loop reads CASSGSTGVDTEAFF. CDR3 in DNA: TGTGCCAGCAGCGGATCGACAGGAGTTGACACTGAAGCTTTCTTT.

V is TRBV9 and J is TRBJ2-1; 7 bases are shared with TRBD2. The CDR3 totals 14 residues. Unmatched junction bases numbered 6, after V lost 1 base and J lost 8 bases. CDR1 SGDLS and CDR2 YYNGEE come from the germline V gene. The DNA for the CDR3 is TGTGCCAGCAGCGTAAGTCCGGCGGGAGATGAGCAGTTCTTC. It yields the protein CASSVSPAGDEQFF.

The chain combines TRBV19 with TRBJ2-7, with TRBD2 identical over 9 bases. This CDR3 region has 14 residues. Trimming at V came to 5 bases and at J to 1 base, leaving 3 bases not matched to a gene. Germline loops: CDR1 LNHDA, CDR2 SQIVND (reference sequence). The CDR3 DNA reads TGTGCCAGTAGTGCGACTAGCGGATCCTACGAGCAGTACTTC. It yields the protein CASSATSGSYEQYF. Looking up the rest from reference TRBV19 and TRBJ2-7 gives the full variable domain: DGGITQSPKYLFRKEGQNVTLSCEQNLNHDAMYWYRQDPGQGLRLIYYSQIVNDFQKGDIAEGYSVSREKKESFPLTVTSAQKNPTAFYLCASSATSGSYEQYFGPGTRLTVT.

The CDR3 nucleotides are TGTGCCAGCAGTGAACAGGGAGGTAGAGGCAATCAGCCCCAGCATTTT. Protein product: CASSEQGGRGNQPQHF. This chain uses TRBV6-1 with TRBJ1-5; tentatively, D is TRBD1 (5 bases). V lost 2 bases and J lost 2, with 13 bases in between. The CDR3 contains 16 residues. The V gene's germline CDR1 is MNHNS and CDR2 SASEGT.